This record looks at one TCR beta chain sequence and its context. The sample belongs to a study of T cell changes during pregnancy in multiple sclerosis. Germline V CDR1 and CDR2: SGHRS, YFSETQ. The CDR3 runs to 14 residues. The trim removed 4 bases at V and 5 bases at J, leaving 6 bases unmatched. The assay was immunoSEQ multiplex PCR, and TCRdb's table has in-frame clones only and misses some. Of approximately 60,000 clones listed, 80% to 95% were seen once; the top ten hold approximately 3.3%. The origin of this receptor is a female donor with multiple sclerosis, enrolled in a pregnancy study. This rearrangement joins TRBV5-1 to TRBJ2-5; TRBD1 agrees at 9 bases. This material consisted of CD8+ T cells from peripheral blood mononuclear cells, taken in the second trimester of pregnancy. CDR3 DNA sequence: TGCGCCAGCAGCCAGGACAGGGGCGGGGAGACCCAGTACTTC. It codes for CASSQDRGGETQYF.